This T cell receptor beta chain was sequenced for a study of regulatory T cells in long-lasting Graves disease (dated by TCRdb to 2020 to 2022). Study-wide context: Newly diagnosed Graves' disease patients had taken antithyroid drugs for less than 3 months. Patients with persistent Graves' disease were compared with patients with newly diagnosed Graves' disease using TCR sequencing and RNA sequencing of peripheral blood. The study was conducted in China and was registered as a clinical trial. TCR sequencing covered 13 persistent and roughly 20 newly diagnosed Graves' disease patients, around 33 samples in total. What the work shows at the level of the full study, not this receptor alone: The study examined only peripheral blood because the primary lesion, thyroid tissue, could not be accessed. The small sample size was acknowledged by the authors as a limitation that may reduce accuracy. Sequencing and analysis were restricted to the TCR beta chain. Patients with persistent disease shared more public clonotypes (fewer than 3,000) than newly diagnosed patients did (966). Lower TCR Shannon entropy and fewer highly expanded clones were observed in persistent Graves' disease patients than in newly diagnosed patients, which suggested clonal expansion. TRBV28, TRBJ1-2 and TRBJ2-5 were preferentially used in persistent disease, while TRBV20-1 and TRBJ2-1 were favored in newly diagnosed disease.

Libraries were built with multiplex PCR. The instrument given in TCRdb is Illumina HiSeq 4000. To build TCR beta libraries, CDR3 regions were amplified by Arm-PCR using iRepertoire HTBI primers. Before sequencing, the PCR products went through gel purification. The authors' pipeline ran thus. Gene usage analysis of CDR3 amino acid clonotypes used the 50 to 70 TRBV and 11 to 15 TRBJ segments found across samples. COPE and FqMerger were used to merge the filtered high-quality paired reads into contigs. BLAST was used to align contigs to the IMGT TRBV, TRBD and TRBJ reference genes, and CDR3 was defined following IMGT. Highly expanded clones were defined as clonotypes with a frequency above 0.1%. Shannon entropy was used to measure repertoire diversity, and the Gini coefficient was used to measure V-J evenness. A clonotype was considered public if more than one individual shared it. TCRdb redid the processing of the public reads, applying fastp at Q25 and MiXCR, and retained in-frame beta chains. Each record represents a unique CDR3 protein, reported with the most common genes and DNA among its rows. The V and J calls were determined by TCRdb, not by the authors. The sample table holds about 560,000 distinct CDR3 sequences, of which about 16% were seen once. The ten largest clones add up to around 11% of the sample.

CDR1 DFQATT and CDR2 SNEGSKA are derived from the germline V gene (reference sequence). V is clipped by 0 bases and J by 0 bases, and the sequence between their germline boundaries is 12 bases long. Counted from cysteine to phenylalanine, this CDR3 has 16 amino acids. Just the 48-base CDR3 DNA is kept, in frame starting at base 1. This clonotype occurred a few times. Its antigen remains undetermined. One base away there is no much larger clone; base qualities are not given. Sample time point, as interpreted from the label and publication: newly diagnosed GD, antithyroid drugs for less than 3 months. For both TCR sequencing and RNA sequencing, RNA was extracted from PBMCs in TRIzol. The diagnosis of Graves' disease followed American Thyroid Association guidelines. The patients came from an endocrinology department in Xi'an, China. Each patient gave about 10 milliliters of peripheral blood, collected in an EDTA anticoagulant tube. Ficoll Paque Plus density gradient separation was used to isolate PBMCs, and no further T cell sorting was performed. An Agilent 2100 Bioanalyzer and agarose gel were used to check RNA quality, while a NanoDrop 2000 measured RNA concentration.

The sample also formed part of further work on T cells in Graves' hyperthyroidism and ophthalmopathy. As that second paper reports: Stable Graves' hyperthyroidism was defined as no progression to ophthalmopathy during 18 months of follow-up. The hyperthyroidism patients were between 18 and 65 years old and newly diagnosed, with a disease duration of less than 2 months. Patients with uncontrolled infections, other autoimmune diseases, pregnancy or lactation were excluded. Diagnoses were based on clinical symptoms, serum thyroxine and TRAb, thyroid ultrasound and orbital computed tomography. The first round of RT-PCR for the TCR CDR3 was performed with the HTBI primer set and the Qiagen OneStep RT-PCR kit. Most expanded thyroid clonotypes (frequency above 0.001) were also detected in blood, suggesting blood repertoires may reflect thyroid immune responses. A 13 V-J signature model separated ophthalmopathy from stable hyperthyroidism, with around 90% sensitivity and 81.08% specificity in cross-validation and 80%/75% in testing. In validation, the model predicted progression to ophthalmopathy a median of approximately 6.3 months before onset, with over 55% sensitivity and almost 75% specificity. TCR V-J signatures able to tell the groups apart were searched for in a discovery cohort of 95 or so patients, of whom fewer than 45 had Graves' ophthalmopathy and some 60 had stable Graves' hyperthyroidism. An independent validation cohort of under 20 hyperthyroidism patients and approximately 16 patients who later progressed to ophthalmopathy tested prospective prediction of ophthalmopathy. For training and testing, the 100 or so patients in the discovery cohort were randomly divided in a 7:3 ratio. The study also compared thyroid tissue and blood T-cell repertoires from a handful of Graves' hyperthyroidism patients. After blood sampling, hyperthyroidism patients were treated with methimazole at a starting dose of 30 mg daily, and ophthalmopathy patients were treated with high-dose intravenous methylprednisolone. Libraries were constructed in a second round of multiplex PCR, after which size selection and purification were carried out. Paired-end sequencing of the libraries was performed with 100 bp reads on an Illumina HiSeq2000. SOAPnuke was used to process the raw data, removing reads that contained adapters or uncalled bases, had a mean Phred below 15, or lacked an exact match to the constant primer or identifier. COPE v1.2.5 was used to merge the high-quality paired reads, and each unique nucleotide sequence was defined as a clonotype. Clonotypes were aligned to IMGT TRBV, TRBD and TRBJ reference segments using MiTCR v1.1. Only V-J combinations with frequency above 0.0001, covering 99% to 99.2% of repertoires, were analysed. A TCS score was defined as the ratio between F50 (clonal expansion) and ExV (chaos), using BLOSUM62-based TCRdist between CDR3 peptides within each V-J. Welch's t-statistics and random forest reduced 500 to 650 V-J features to roughly 13, which were used in a naive Bayes classifier (R e1071). No statistical method was used to fix the sample size in advance, and group allocation was not hidden from the investigators. The paper describes TCR Vbeta CDR3 sequencing of 135 peripheral blood samples, made up of about 41 ophthalmopathy patients, 70 to 75 hyperthyroidism patients and 17 progressor patients.

The source of this sequence is a man between 18 and 29 years old with Graves disease. Donor details come from another sample of the same person, matched by shared clones. This specimen consisted of peripheral blood mononuclear cells (PBMCs), obtained at new diagnosis, from a patient treated with antithyroid drugs. The chain is assembled from TRBV20-1 and TRBJ2-1; possibly the D gene is TRBD2, per 6 matching bases. At the DNA level, the sequence is TGCAGTGCTAGAGATCTTGGCGGGATCTCCTACAATGAGCAGTTCTTC. This is translated as CSARDLGGISYNEQFF.